The clone carrying this TCR beta chain was detected once. Germline CDR1 and CDR2: GTSNPN and SVGIG (reference sequence). The V gene lost 4 bases and the J gene lost 8 bases, with 17 bases spanning the gap. The CDR3 loop spans 13 amino acids. Authors' data handling: The assay estimated nucleated cells by amplifying reference gene primers. Sequenced by immunoSEQ multiplex PCR; TCRdb stores in-frame clones only, minus some. V and J calls and clone size are given by that table; D and trimming were obtained from the DNA. The table shows some 200,000 clones, with around 80% occurring only once. These data belong to a study of blood T cell repertoires in COVID-19. The overall study: The origin of the acute and convalescent COVID-19 samples was the United States, Italy and Spain. Sample material is recorded as cDNA or gDNA derived from T cells, B-cell-depleted T cells, or PBMCs.

The sequenced material came from peripheral blood. The clonotype was recovered from a young man with active or convalescent COVID-19. This chain joins TRBV30 and TRBJ1-1, with a weak D call TRBD1 (6 bases). The CDR3 here is CAWNRGGQGEAFF. CDR3 nucleotide sequence: TGTGCCTGGAATCGGGGGGGCCAGGGAGAAGCTTTCTTT.